This is a list of T cell receptor beta chains from one sample in a study of cytomegalovirus exposure and HLA in healthy donors. Libraries were prepared by immunoSEQ multiplex PCR; TCRdb keeps only in-frame clonotypes and omits some of them. The top ten clones hold 0.65% to 0.75% of a sample with roughly 200,000 clones, 75% to 85% of them seen once. Specimen: PBMCs. The receptors shown here come from a boy aged 5-17 years in good health and CMV-seronegative. CDR3s include the opening cysteine and the closing phenylalanine or tryptophan. D genes are given only for firm matches. Some rows have no size entry. The others give once, few or many, or a class for an expanded clone.

clone_size cdr3_length j_call v_call d_call cdr3_aa cdr3_nt
- 20 TRBJ2-1 TRBV9 TRBD2 CASSSTSSRTSGRSKNEQFF TGTGCCAGCAGCTCGACCTCCTCCAGGACTAGCGGGAGAAGTAAGAATGAGCAGTTCTTC
- 14 TRBJ2-3 TRBV5-1 - CASSLAGRTDTQYF TGCGCCAGCAGCCTGGCAGGGCGCACAGATACGCAGTATTTT
- 14 TRBJ1-2 TRBV7-3 TRBD1 CASSLTNRGDGYTF TGTGCCAGCAGCCTCACAAACAGGGGCGATGGCTACACCTTC
- 15 TRBJ1-6 TRBV6-5 TRBD1 CASSEGQGPNSPLHF TGTGCCAGCAGCGAGGGACAGGGGCCGAATTCACCCCTCCACTTT
- 15 TRBJ2-1 TRBV7-2 TRBD2 CASSYSGSSYNEQFF TGTGCCAGCAGCTATAGCGGGAGTTCCTACAATGAGCAGTTCTTC
- 19 TRBJ2-1 TRBV11-2 TRBD2 CASSSEIAGVGGGYNEQFF TGTGCCAGCAGCTCCGAAATAGCGGGAGTAGGGGGGGGATACAATGAGCAGTTCTTC
- 13 TRBJ2-7 TRBV7-6 - CASSLGGTYEQYF TGTGCCAGCAGCCTGGGCGGGACCTACGAGCAGTACTTC
- 14 TRBJ1-2 TRBV7-9 - CASSLVPRLSGYTF TGTGCCAGCAGCTTAGTGCCGAGACTTTCGGGCTACACCTTC
- 18 TRBJ2-1 TRBV5-4 TRBD2 CASSRPLAGFSTYNEQFF TGTGCCAGCAGCCGCCCACTAGCGGGGTTTTCAACCTACAATGAGCAGTTCTTC
- 15 TRBJ2-2 TRBV6-1 TRBD1 CASSRGQMNTGELFF TGTGCCAGCAGCAGGGGACAGATGAACACCGGGGAGCTGTTTTTT
- 16 TRBJ1-5 TRBV6-1 - CASSEIGRGPNQPQHF TGTGCCAGCAGTGAAATTGGCAGGGGTCCCAATCAGCCCCAGCATTTT
- 14 TRBJ1-2 TRBV10-3 - CAISEVVGIGGYTF TGTGCCATCAGTGAGGTGGTCGGGATTGGCGGCTACACCTTC
- 13 TRBJ2-7 TRBV30 - CAWSVTRTYEQYF TGTGCCTGGAGTGTTACACGTACCTACGAGCAGTACTTC
- 14 TRBJ2-3 TRBV7-2 TRBD2 CASSLAGGTDTQYF TGTGCCAGCAGCTTAGCCGGGGGGACAGATACGCAGTATTTT
- 17 TRBJ2-1 TRBV7-2 TRBD2 CASSFVAQLAGEREQFF TGTGCCAGCAGCTTCGTAGCGCAGCTAGCGGGAGAACGTGAGCAGTTCTTC
few 15 TRBJ1-1 TRBV2 - CASSEVRVANTEAFF TGTGCCAGCAGTGAGGTCCGGGTCGCGAACACTGAAGCTTTCTTT
- 12 TRBJ2-7 TRBV19 - CASSIAGAVRYF TGTGCCAGTAGTATTGCTGGGGCTGTGCGGTACTTC
- 14 TRBJ2-5 TRBV7-3 - CASSLPSRQETQYF TGTGCCAGCAGCTTACCCTCTCGCCAGGAGACCCAGTACTTC
- 15 TRBJ2-5 TRBV9 TRBD1 CASSVVGQGRETQYF TGTGCCAGCAGCGTAGTGGGACAGGGTAGGGAGACCCAGTACTTC
- 13 TRBJ2-1 TRBV5-1 - CASHVAPGNEQFF TGCGCCAGCCACGTCGCCCCAGGCAATGAGCAGTTCTTC
- 18 TRBJ2-1 TRBV4-1 TRBD2 CASSQDGLSGGLGNEQFF TGCGCCAGCAGCCAAGATGGGCTGAGCGGGGGACTGGGGAATGAGCAGTTCTTC
few 18 TRBJ2-3 TRBV5-4 TRBD2 CASSSAGGASITTDTQYF TGTGCCAGCAGCTCCGCCGGGGGGGCCTCGATAACCACAGATACGCAGTATTTT
few 15 TRBJ2-3 TRBV5-1 TRBD2 CASSLLAASTDTQYF TGCGCCAGCAGCTTACTAGCGGCTAGCACAGATACGCAGTATTTT
- 13 TRBJ2-7 TRBV30 TRBD2 CAWRDSGRSEQYF TGTGCCTGGAGAGATAGCGGGAGGTCCGAGCAGTACTTC
- 17 TRBJ2-1 TRBV7-9 TRBD1 CSSSGRQGKDSYNEQFF TGTTCCAGCAGCGGACGACAGGGCAAGGATTCCTACAATGAGCAGTTCTTC
few 14 TRBJ1-4 TRBV6-6 - CASSYITGLEKLFF TGTGCCAGCAGTTACATTACAGGGCTCGAAAAACTGTTTTTT
- 13 TRBJ1-5 TRBV27 - CASKRQREKPQHF TGTGCCAGCAAGAGACAGCGGGAGAAGCCCCAGCATTTT
- 15 TRBJ1-3 TRBV6-6 - CASYRRGSSGNTIYF TGTGCCAGTTACCGGCGAGGATCCTCTGGAAACACCATATATTTT
- 16 TRBJ2-7 TRBV4-3 - CASSPDSSTSSYEQYF TGCGCCAGCAGCCCCGACTCCTCAACCTCATCCTACGAGCAGTACTTC
few 17 TRBJ2-7 TRBV4-1 - CASSQDRGMEKGNPRYF TGCGCCAGCAGCCAAGATAGGGGTATGGAGAAAGGGAACCCTAGGTACTTC
- 14 TRBJ2-6 TRBV9 - CASSPGGGANVLTF TGTGCCAGCAGCCCCGGGGGAGGGGCCAACGTCCTGACTTTC
once 12 TRBJ1-1 TRBV5-6 - CASSLGGPEAFF TGTGCCAGCAGCTTGGGGGGCCCTGAAGCTTTCTTT
few 14 TRBJ2-1 TRBV10-3 - CAISESATYNEQFF TGTGCCATCAGTGAGTCAGCTACTTACAATGAGCAGTTCTTC
- 15 TRBJ1-4 TRBV15 - CATSRAGRALEKLFF TGTGCCACCAGCAGAGCGGGCAGGGCTTTGGAAAAACTGTTTTTT
- 13 TRBJ1-1 TRBV29-1 - CSVGGVWNTEAFF TGCAGCGTTGGCGGCGTATGGAACACTGAAGCTTTCTTT
- 16 TRBJ2-3 TRBV4-3 TRBD1 CASSQARQGAPDTQYF TGCGCCAGCAGCCAAGCGAGACAGGGGGCGCCAGATACGCAGTATTTT
- 13 TRBJ2-5 TRBV11-3 - CASSLDSQETQYF TGTGCCAGCAGCCTAGACAGCCAAGAGACCCAGTACTTC
- 13 TRBJ1-2 TRBV4-1 - CASSQGTAYGYTF TGCGCCAGCAGCCAAGGGACAGCTTATGGCTACACCTTC
- 13 TRBJ1-2 TRBV30 TRBD1 CAWSEGAPYGYTF TGTGCCTGGAGTGAGGGGGCCCCCTATGGCTACACCTTC
- 14 TRBJ1-2 TRBV19 - CASSITGEYYGYTF TGTGCCAGTAGTATAACGGGGGAGTACTATGGCTACACCTTC